A selection of T cell receptor beta chains follows, all from one sample in a study of sequential checkpoint blockade in melanoma. TCRdb's table, derived via immunoSEQ multiplex PCR, lists solely in-frame clones and lacks some. This sample has more than 10,000 clones; about 29% occur once, and the top ten carry about 24%. The starting material was tumor tissue (inferred from file names), obtained from a patient given nivolumab and ipilimumab in sequence. The receptors were sampled from a human donor with melanoma. Both conserved end residues are part of each CDR3.

CAWVEPPYTQYF TRBJ2-3 12 TRBV30
CASSRGAGNTEAFF TRBJ1-1 14 TRBV18
CASSLSSPGNTIYF TRBJ1-3 14 TRBV11-3
CASSLVGPSGTDTQYF TRBJ2-3 16 TRBV5-1
CASSYGLEFQETQYF TRBJ2-5 15 TRBV6-8
CILRGGNHNEQFF TRBJ2-1 13 TRBV29-1
CASSLVGTVSTDTQYF TRBJ2-3 16 TRBV11-3
CASSVRTGELSTDTQYF TRBJ2-3 17 TRBV14
CASGRDRQETQYF TRBJ2-5 13 TRBV12-5
CASSYTGSIAKNIQYF TRBJ2-4 16 TRBV11-3
CASSLTGGREQYF TRBJ2-7 13 TRBV5-8
CASSRQAGASYEQYF TRBJ2-7 15 TRBV6-8
CASSHTGKTEQFF TRBJ2-1 13 TRBV23-1
CASSQDRVGQPQHF TRBJ1-5 14 TRBV18
CASRPPGLAGGDNEQFF TRBJ2-1 17 TRBV6-8
CSAKLAGGHNEQFF TRBJ2-1 14 TRBV29-1
CSTAGGPSYNEQFF TRBJ2-1 14 TRBV29-1
CASTLSGGLNTEAFF TRBJ1-1 15 TRBV6-8
CASSLRGGAWNEQFF TRBJ2-1 15 TRBV7-5
CAWGTGFNEQFF TRBJ2-1 12 TRBV30
CASSMSGDTGELFF TRBJ2-2 14 TRBV19